These 26 T cell receptor beta chains were all obtained from the same sample, sequenced in a study of human T cells and chemical hapten exposure. The time point: pre-sensitization, week 0. As for treatment: therapeutic diphenylcyclopropenone sensitization with weekly scalp DPC. TCRdb re-called the RACE reads through MiXCR, storing one row per CDR3 protein. Among approximately 180,000 distinct CDR3 sequences, around 30% were seen once, and the ten largest hold approximately 3%. This specimen consisted of whole blood, obtained in connection with sensitization to the hapten diphenylcyclopropenone (DPC). The receptors stem from a woman in her 30s with alopecia areata. Some clones in this sample may be carry-over from other donors' samples.

The J gene is TRBJ2-1, the V gene TRBV2; 8 bases fit TRBD2. This CDR3 region has 14 residues. V dropped 4 bases and J dropped 4; count of bases not matched to a gene: 3. From germline, CDR1 is SNHLY and CDR2 FYNNEI. The CDR3 reads CASSASSGYNEQFF. As DNA, the CDR3 is TGTGCCAGCAGTGCCTCTAGCGGGTACAATGAGCAGTTCTTC.

The gene calls are TRBV20-1 and TRBJ1-2; 7 nucleotides match TRBD1. In germline, CDR1 is DFQATT, CDR2 SNEGSKA (reference sequence). Trimming removed 7 bases from V and 8 bases from J; junction bases left unmatched: 16. This CDR3 is 14 amino acids long. The chain's CDR3 is CSVMSPGTVSGYTF. For the CDR3, the DNA is TGCAGTGTTATGTCCCCCGGGACAGTCAGCGGCTACACCTTC.

This clonotype was counted once. The CDR3 reads CSADTGLRTDTQYF. The CDR3 DNA is TGCAGTGCTGATACCGGGCTTCGCACAGATACGCAGTATTTT. This rearrangement joins TRBV20-1 to TRBJ2-3; D gene uncertain. The CDR3 is made up of 14 amino acids. Trimming shortened V by 5 bases and J by 1 base, and 13 bases separated the two germline ends. Germline CDR1 and CDR2: DFQATT and SNEGSKA (reference sequence).

This chain links TRBV7-9 with TRBJ2-5; D possibly corresponds to TRBD1 (6 bases). CDR3 size: 15 residues. Germline V CDR1 and CDR2: SEHNR, FQNEAQ (reference sequence). The V gene lost 5 bases and the J gene lost 2 bases, with 15 bases spanning the gap. The CDR3: CASSLGGPRQETQYF. The CDR3 nucleotides are TGTGCCAGCAGCCTTGGGGGCCCCCGGCAAGAGACCCAGTACTTC.

J is TRBJ2-1 and V is TRBV19, with TRBD1 as a possible D gene (5 bases). V was clipped by 9 bases and J by 7 bases, with 19 bases between them. There are 14 residues in the CDR3. The germline V gene encodes CDR1 LNHDA and CDR2 SQIVND (reference sequence). In DNA, the CDR3 is TGTGCCAGCCATAGGGTAGGGGCGTGGAATGAGCAGTTCTTC. As protein: CASHRVGAWNEQFF.

The chain couples TRBV27 to TRBJ1-2; a weak D match, TRBD1 (6 bases). Germline V gene lookup returns CDR1 MNHEY and CDR2 SMNVEV (reference sequence). This CDR3 has 14 amino acids. Trimming left V 0 bases short and J 3 bases short, with 8 bases between. This chain's CDR3 is CASSLSWTDYGYTF. CDR3 bases: TGTGCCAGCAGTTTATCGTGGACAGACTATGGCTACACCTTC.

The V and J genes are TRBV4-3 and TRBJ2-7; D not certain. CDR3 length: 16 amino acids. With 1 base removed from V and 6 bases from J, the gap between germline ends came to 19 bases. CDR1 LGHNA and CDR2 YSLEER come from the germline V gene. CDR3 sequence reads: CASSQVFGSVPGEQYF. CDR3 in DNA: TGCGCCAGCAGCCAAGTATTCGGGTCGGTCCCCGGCGAGCAGTACTTC.

A few counts support this clonotype. J is TRBJ2-7 and V is TRBV28; D not resolved. Germline values: CDR1 MDHEN, CDR2 SYDVKM. Trimming cost V 2 bases and J 4 bases, with 9 bases left between them. The CDR3 is 13 amino acids. The CDR3 spells CASSLINSYEQYF. The CDR3 region has the DNA TGTGCCAGCAGTTTAATCAATAGTTACGAGCAGTACTTC.

The V gene is TRBV28, the J gene TRBJ2-3, with TRBD1 matching over 10 bases. Looked up from germline, CDR1 is MDHEN and CDR2 is SYDVKM. The length of the CDR3 is 18 residues. V lost 3 bases and J lost 5; bases outside the gene matches: 14. The CDR3 region is CASSLNWGQGRWGDTQYF. CDR3 nucleotides: TGTGCCAGCAGTTTGAACTGGGGACAGGGGAGATGGGGAGATACGCAGTATTTT.

This sequence joins TRBV10-3 and TRBJ2-5; no definite D call. The V and J ends lost 6 bases and 3 bases respectively, with 5 bases between them. Germline values: CDR1 ENHRY, CDR2 SYGVKD. The CDR3 covers 11 residues. The CDR3 coding sequence is TGTGCCATCAGGCAGAAAGAGACCCAGTACTTC. Amino acid sequence: CAIRQKETQYF.

This clonotype came up a few times. V is TRBV28 and J is TRBJ1-4, with TRBD1 identical over 7 bases. The germline V gene encodes CDR1 MDHEN and CDR2 SYDVKM. This CDR3 contains 15 residues. Germline trimming cut 3 bases from V and 2 bases from J; bases unmatched to any gene: 3. This chain's CDR3 is CASSFGDSTNEKLFF. Here the CDR3 DNA reads TGTGCCAGCAGTTTCGGGGACAGCACTAATGAAAAACTGTTTTTT.

CDR3: CASSLEIGRRGEQYF. Written as DNA, the CDR3 is TGTGCCAGCAGCTTAGAAATCGGACGACGAGGGGAGCAGTACTTC. V gene TRBV7-8 combines with J gene TRBJ2-7; tentative D call: TRBD2 (5 bases). Trimming pared 1 base from V and 7 bases from J, leaving 17 bases between. The length of the CDR3 is 15 residues. Germline values: CDR1 SGHVS, CDR2 FQNEAQ.

The gene calls are TRBV7-9 and TRBJ2-5; weak D call: TRBD2 (6 bases). The CDR3 has 12 amino acids. The V end was cut by 5 bases, the J end by 4 bases, with 8 bases between. Germline V CDR1 and CDR2: SEHNR, FQNEAQ (reference sequence). In DNA form, the CDR3 reads TGTGCCAGCAGCACGGGGGTAGAGACCCAGTACTTC. Protein: CASSTGVETQYF.

This rearrangement joins TRBV7-2 to TRBJ2-1; 10 bases match TRBD2. Germline values: CDR1 SGHTA, CDR2 FQGNSA. The length of the CDR3 is 17 residues. Trimming cost V 1 base and J 7 bases; bases outside gene matches: 10. The CDR3 DNA is TGTGCCAGCAGCTTAGAGGCCAGCGGGAGGGCCCAAAATGAGCAGTTCTTC. Translation: CASSLEASGRAQNEQFF.

The chain combines TRBV4-1 with TRBJ2-6; 7 nucleotides align to TRBD1. Germline V lookup: CDR1 MGHRA, CDR2 YSYEKL. With V trimmed by 0 bases and J by 2 bases, 7 bases remained unmatched. This CDR3 spans 18 amino acids. Here the CDR3 DNA reads TGCGCCAGCAGCCAAGAGGGACAGCGACCGACTGGGGCCAACGTCCTGACTTTC. Translating it yields CASSQEGQRPTGANVLTF.

This clonotype has only a few counts. The CDR3 DNA follows: TGTGCCAGCAGCAGGCAGACAGGGACGCCGCCGTTCTTC. Protein: CASSRQTGTPPFF. The V and J genes are TRBV7-2 and TRBJ2-1; 7 nucleotides match TRBD1. CDR1 SGHTA and CDR2 FQGNSA come from the germline V gene. Trimming took 5 bases from V and 15 from J; bases not matched to a gene: 13. The CDR3 extends over 13 amino acids.

This clonotype was detected a few times. The CDR3 bases are TGCAGCGTTGAAGCACAGGGACGGGGCGAGCAGTACTTC. This codes for CSVEAQGRGEQYF. The chain employs TRBV29-1 and TRBJ2-7; perhaps TRBD1 as D (6 bases). This CDR3 has 13 amino acids. The V end lost 1 base, the J end lost 6 bases, and 13 bases lay between the germline ends. Looked up from germline, CDR1 is SQVTM and CDR2 is ANQGSEA.

The V call is TRBV27, the J call TRBJ2-1, with unresolved D. The CDR3 runs 15 residues. V was clipped by 8 bases and J by 3 bases, with 17 bases between them. Germline loops: CDR1 MNHEY, CDR2 SMNVEV (reference sequence). The DNA of the CDR3 is TGTGCCAGCCGGTCCATCGGCAGGAACTACAATGAGCAGTTCTTC. This sequence encodes CASRSIGRNYNEQFF.

The table lists this clonotype with a few counts. The V and J genes are TRBV6-5 and TRBJ1-2, with 7 bases lining up with TRBD1. Germline values: CDR1 MNHEY, CDR2 SVGAGI. This CDR3 is 13 amino acids long. V gave up 8 bases and J gave up 7 bases; unmatched junction bases: 10. As DNA, the CDR3 is TGTGCCAGCGGAAAGATCGACAGGGCTGGCTACACCTTC. Its protein is CASGKIDRAGYTF.

There are a few counts of this clonotype. The chain joins TRBV4-1 to TRBJ2-1, with D possibly matching TRBD2 (5 bases). Germline V gene sequence: CDR1 MGHRA, CDR2 YSYEKL. Trimming stripped 2 bases from V and 11 bases from J, with 13 bases between. The CDR3 consists of 13 residues. CDR3 coding DNA: TGCGCCAGCAGCCAACCGGGCGGAGGCCAGCAGTTCTTC. Translating gives CASSQPGGGQQFF.

The genes are TRBV6-2 or TRBV6-3 and TRBJ2-7; no reliable D call. Germline loops: CDR1 MNHEY, CDR2 SVGEGT. Trimming cost V 7 bases and J 0 bases, with 7 bases left between them. There are 12 residues in the CDR3. DNA for the CDR3: TGTGCCAGCACCGATCACTCCTACGAGCAGTACTTC. This codes for CASTDHSYEQYF.

This clonotype was seen only a few times. The chain carries TRBV29-1 and TRBJ2-2, with D unresolved. The germline V gene encodes CDR1 SQVTM and CDR2 ANQGSEA. Trimming cost V 3 bases and J 1 base, with 9 bases left between them. This CDR3 comprises 14 residues. CDR3 protein: CSVELIGNTGELFF. CDR3 nucleotide sequence: TGCAGCGTTGAGCTAATAGGGAACACCGGGGAGCTGTTTTTT.

The rearrangement uses TRBV12-3 or TRBV12-4 and TRBJ2-1; 8 bases are a match to TRBD2. The CDR3 covers 15 residues. V was pared by 7 bases and J by 1 base, with 6 bases of the junction left unmatched. CDR3 in DNA: TGTGCCAGCACCCGGGGGGGGGATTCCTACAATGAGCAGTTCTTC. Translated, it gives CASTRGGDSYNEQFF.

The chain carries TRBV6-5 and TRBJ2-7; D not resolved. Germline V gene data show CDR1 as MNHEY and CDR2 as SVGAGI. With 5 bases removed from V and 2 bases from J, the gap between germline ends came to 10 bases. This CDR3 spans 13 amino acids. CDR3 sequence reads: CASSTPGTYEQYF. The CDR3 coding sequence is TGTGCCAGCAGTACCCCTGGGACCTACGAGCAGTACTTC.

This clonotype was seen a single time. The V call is TRBV7-9, the J call TRBJ2-1; a weak D match, TRBD1 (5 bases). Germline V gene data show CDR1 as SEHNR and CDR2 as FQNEAQ (reference sequence). The CDR3 extends over 15 amino acids. Between the trimmed V and J ends, which lost 4 bases and 8 bases, there was a span of 18 bases. This chain's CDR3 is CASSSGAGVRDEQFF. Here the CDR3 DNA reads TGTGCCAGCAGCTCTGGGGCAGGTGTCAGGGATGAGCAGTTCTTC.

The chain has TRBV28 and TRBJ2-1, with D perhaps matching TRBD1 or TRBD2 (6 bases each). This CDR3 contains 16 residues. Trimming pared 7 bases from V and 5 bases from J, leaving 21 bases between. Germline-derived CDR1 and CDR2 are MDHEN and SYDVKM. In DNA, the CDR3 is TGTGCCAGCACCAGAGGGGGGCTGAGACGACACAATGAGCAGTTCTTC. It codes for CASTRGGLRRHNEQFF.